The 15 T cell receptor beta chains given below trace back to one sample, sequenced in a study of blood T cell repertoires in COVID-19. Using immunoSEQ multiplex PCR, the repertoire was profiled, and TCRdb retains in-frame clones only, with some absent. The sample yields about 360,000 clones, around 88% seen once. The sequenced material came from peripheral blood. The receptors were sampled from a young man with active or convalescent COVID-19.

The J gene is TRBJ1-3, the V gene TRBV6-6, with 8 bases lining up with TRBD1. V lost 0 bases, J lost 4 bases, and 2 bases stayed unmatched. This CDR3 is built from 15 residues. Germline CDR1 is MNHNY and CDR2 is SVGAGI (reference sequence). The CDR3 nucleotides are TGTGCCAGCAGTTACTCGGACAGGGAAGGAAACACCATATATTTT. This encodes CASSYSDREGNTIYF.

This clone was seen once. The rearrangement links TRBV6-2 or TRBV6-3 to TRBJ2-3; D is possibly TRBD2 (6 bases). CDR1 is MNHEY and CDR2 is SVGEGT in the germline V gene. V was shortened by 4 bases and J by 1 base, with 18 bases between the two germline ends. The CDR3 length is 17 residues. CDR3 nucleotides: TGTGCCAGCAGTTTCCCCCACAGGAGGGAGGGCACAGATACGCAGTATTTT. It codes for CASSFPHRREGTDTQYF.

The CDR3 region has the DNA TGTGCCAGCTCACCGACAGGGGTAGGCAATCAGCCCCAGCATTTT. It yields the protein CASSPTGVGNQPQHF. J is TRBJ1-5 and V is TRBV18; 8 bases are shared with TRBD1. After removal of 3 bases from V and 2 bases from J, the junction contained 3 bases not matched to a gene. The length of the CDR3 is 15 residues. Germline V lookup: CDR1 KGHSH, CDR2 LQKENI.

V is TRBV9 and J is TRBJ2-1; tentatively, D is TRBD2 (5 bases). CDR3 length equals 12 residues. V dropped 4 bases and J dropped 3 bases, with 5 bases sitting between them. CDR1 is SGDLS, CDR2 YYNGEE, per germline. CDR3 bases: TGTGCCAGCAGCCGGGACTACAATGAGCAGTTCTTC. Translated, it gives CASSRDYNEQFF.

The J gene is TRBJ1-5, the V gene TRBV3-1 (or the pseudogene TRBV3-2), with D tentatively TRBD1 (5 bases). V gave up 2 bases and J gave up 4 bases, with 6 bases separating them. Germline V gene data show CDR1 as LGHDT and CDR2 as YNNKEL (reference sequence). This CDR3 is 13 amino acids long. Here the CDR3 DNA reads TGTGCCAGCAGCCAACGGGGGAATCAGCCCCAGCATTTT. Encoded protein: CASSQRGNQPQHF.

V usage is TRBV9 and J usage is TRBJ2-3, with TRBD2 identical over 9 bases. The germline gives CDR1 SGDLS, CDR2 YYNGEE. The V gene end was trimmed by 6 bases and the J gene end by 2 bases; junction bases not matched to a gene: 4. This CDR3 has 14 amino acids. CDR3 coding DNA: TGTGCCAGCAATAGCGGGAGTTTCACAGATACGCAGTATTTT. The encoded protein is CASNSGSFTDTQYF.

The chain uses TRBV5-1 and TRBJ2-7; 7 positions match TRBD2. Germline V lookup: CDR1 SGHRS, CDR2 YFSETQ. The trim removed 6 bases at V and 3 bases at J, leaving 3 bases unmatched. The CDR3 contains 12 residues. The CDR3 sequence: CASTSGGYEQYF. CDR3 coding DNA: TGCGCCAGCACCTCGGGAGGCTACGAGCAGTACTTC. Drawing the rest from reference TRBV5-1 and TRBJ2-7, the complete variable domain is KAGVTQTPRYLIKTRGQQVTLSCSPISGHRSVSWYQQTPGQGLQFLFEYFSETQRNKGNFPGRFSGRQFSNSRSEMNVSTLELGDSALYLCASTSGGYEQYFGPGTRLTVT.

V and J are TRBV3-1 (or the pseudogene TRBV3-2) and TRBJ2-1; the match to TRBD2 covers 7 bases. Trimming cost V 1 base and J 7 bases; bases outside gene matches: 7. The germline gives CDR1 LGHDT, CDR2 YNNKEL (reference sequence). The CDR3 is made up of 15 amino acids. The CDR3: CASSQVRLAANEQFF. The CDR3, as DNA: TGTGCCAGCAGCCAAGTACGGCTAGCGGCGAATGAGCAGTTCTTC.

The rearrangement joins TRBV7-3 to TRBJ2-2, with 7 bases fitting TRBD1. Losses at the gene ends were 4 bases for V and 4 bases for J; bases not matched to a gene: 6. The CDR3 spans 15 residues. Germline lookup yields CDR1 SGHTA and CDR2 FQGTGA. This CDR3 reads CASSSQGQSTGELFF. Here the CDR3 DNA reads TGTGCCAGCAGCTCCCAGGGACAGAGCACCGGGGAGCTGTTTTTT. The complete variable domain, with remaining parts taken from reference TRBV7-3 and TRBJ2-2, reads GAGVSQTPSNKVTEKGKYVELRCDPISGHTALYWYRQSLGQGPEFLIYFQGTGAADDSGLPNDRFFAVRPEGSVSTLKIQRTERGDSAVYLCASSSQGQSTGELFFGEGSRLTVL.

The gene calls are TRBV4-1 and TRBJ1-6, with unresolved D. The CDR3 is 17 amino acids. V was shortened by 1 base and J by 8 bases, with 18 bases between the two germline ends. Germline-derived CDR1 and CDR2 are MGHRA and YSYEKL. The CDR3 nucleotides are TGCGCCAGCAGCCAAGTCCCGGTCGCTCCTCTTTATTCACCCCTCCACTTT. Amino acids: CASSQVPVAPLYSPLHF.

The chain carries TRBV27 and TRBJ1-2; D gene unclear. Between the trimmed V and J ends, which lost 3 bases and 6 bases, there was a span of 17 bases. This CDR3 contains 15 residues. Germline CDR1 and CDR2: MNHEY and SMNVEV (reference sequence). This CDR3 is CASSFAVRSTDGYTF. The CDR3 DNA reads TGTGCCAGCAGTTTTGCCGTGCGGTCGACGGATGGCTACACCTTC.

The CDR3 spells CASSPDRSGNTIYF. DNA for the CDR3: TGTGCCAGCAGCCCTGACAGATCTGGAAACACCATATATTTT. This chain connects TRBV7-7 to TRBJ1-3; D perhaps matches TRBD1 (5 bases). Trimming shortened V by 5 bases and J by 1 base, and 9 bases separated the two germline ends. The length of the CDR3 is 14 residues. Germline V gives CDR1 SSHAT, CDR2 FNYEAQ (reference sequence).

The gene calls are TRBV7-2 and TRBJ2-4; 7 nucleotides agree with TRBD1. CDR1 and CDR2 from the germline V gene are SGHTA and FQGNSA. Trimming removed 2 bases from V and 9 bases from J; junction bases left unmatched: 13. CDR3 length equals 16 residues. This CDR3 is CASSLMRGPTVGIQYF. CDR3 in DNA: TGTGCCAGCAGCTTAATGAGGGGGCCCACGGTGGGCATTCAGTACTTC. Filled out from reference TRBV7-2 and TRBJ2-4, the complete variable domain reads GAGVSQSPSNKVTEKGKDVELRCDPISGHTALYWYRQSLGQGLEFLIYFQGNSAPDKSGLPSDRFSAERTGGSVSTLTIQRTQQEDSAVYLCASSLMRGPTVGIQYFGAGTRLSVL.

The chain recombines TRBV29-1 with TRBJ1-1, with a tentative D call TRBD1 (6 bases). Deletions cut 4 bases from V and 0 bases from J, with 15 bases between. The CDR3 runs 15 residues. Germline assignment: CDR1 SQVTM and CDR2 ANQGSEA. This CDR3 reads CSVATGWKMNTEAFF. CDR3 nucleotide sequence: TGCAGCGTTGCCACAGGGTGGAAAATGAACACTGAAGCTTTCTTT.

The chain links TRBV20-1 to TRBJ2-1; D call uncertain. V was pared by 5 bases and J by 8 bases, with 7 bases between. Germline loops: CDR1 DFQATT, CDR2 SNEGSKA (reference sequence). The CDR3 sequence is 10 residues long. The CDR3 DNA reads TGCAGTGCTCGCGCCGATGAGCAGTTCTTC. This codes for CSARADEQFF.